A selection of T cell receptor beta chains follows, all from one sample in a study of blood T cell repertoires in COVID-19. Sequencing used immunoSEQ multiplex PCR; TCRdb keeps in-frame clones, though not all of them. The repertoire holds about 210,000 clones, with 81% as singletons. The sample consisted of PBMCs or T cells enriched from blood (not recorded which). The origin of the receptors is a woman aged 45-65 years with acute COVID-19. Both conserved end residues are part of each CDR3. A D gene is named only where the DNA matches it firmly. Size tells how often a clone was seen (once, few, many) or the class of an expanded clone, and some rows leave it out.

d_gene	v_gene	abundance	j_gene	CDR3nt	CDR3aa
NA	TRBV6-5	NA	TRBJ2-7	TGTGCCAGCGTTAGCCTTAGGGGATACTCCTACGAGCAGTACTTC	CASVSLRGYSYEQYF
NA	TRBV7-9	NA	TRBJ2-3	TGTGCCAGCAGCTATTTGGTGGCCAGGGGTTCAGATACGCAGTATTTT	CASSYLVARGSDTQYF
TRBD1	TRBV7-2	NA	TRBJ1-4	TGTGCCAGCAGCAATCCGGGACAGGGGGGTGAAAAACTGTTTTTT	CASSNPGQGGEKLFF
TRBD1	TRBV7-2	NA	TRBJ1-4	TGTGCCAGCAGCTTAAACAGGGGGGTTAATGAAAAACTGTTTTTT	CASSLNRGVNEKLFF
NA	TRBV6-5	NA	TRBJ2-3	TGTGCCAGCAGTTCTAGAGGCACAGATACGCAGTATTTT	CASSSRGTDTQYF
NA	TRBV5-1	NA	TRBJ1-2	TGCGCCAGCAGCTTGGCAACTAACTATGGCTACACCTTC	CASSLATNYGYTF
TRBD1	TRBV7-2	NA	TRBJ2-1	TGTGCCAGCAGCTTCGGGACAGTAAACAATGAGCAGTTCTTC	CASSFGTVNNEQFF
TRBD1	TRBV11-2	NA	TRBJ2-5	TGTGCCAGCAGCTCCTACAGGGGGCGTACCTCCCAAGAGACCCAGTACTTC	CASSSYRGRTSQETQYF
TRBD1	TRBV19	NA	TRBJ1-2	TGTGCCAGTAGTATCCCTAACCAGGGGGATGGCTACACCTTC	CASSIPNQGDGYTF
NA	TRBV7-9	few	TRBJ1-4	TGTGCCAGCAGCTTCCCAAATGAAAAACTGTTTTTT	CASSFPNEKLFF
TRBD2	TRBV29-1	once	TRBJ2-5	TGCAGCGTTCTTAGGGAGGGTGAGACCCAGTACTTC	CSVLREGETQYF
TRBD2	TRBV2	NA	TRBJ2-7	TGTGCCAGCAGTGGGACTAGCGGGAATTACGAGCAGTACTTC	CASSGTSGNYEQYF
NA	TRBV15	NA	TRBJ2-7	TGTGCCACCAGCAGAGATGTTACTACCTCCTACGAGCAGTACTTC	CATSRDVTTSYEQYF
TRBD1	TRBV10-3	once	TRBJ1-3	TGTGCCATGGGACAGGGGTCTGGAAACACCATATATTTT	CAMGQGSGNTIYF
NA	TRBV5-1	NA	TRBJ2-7	TGCGCCAGCAGCTCGACAGGCCAGAGTTACGAGCAGTACTTC	CASSSTGQSYEQYF
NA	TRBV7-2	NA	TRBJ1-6	TGTGCCAGCAGCTTAATTAAGGGGACAATTAATTCACCCCTCCACTTT	CASSLIKGTINSPLHF
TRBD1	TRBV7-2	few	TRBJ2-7	TGTGCCAGCAGCTCACAGGGGGCTAACCCCTACGAGCAGTACTTC	CASSSQGANPYEQYF
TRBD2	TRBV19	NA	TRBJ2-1	TGTGCCAGTAGTTCATACGGGGGGGCCCCCTACAATGAGCAGTTCTTC	CASSSYGGAPYNEQFF
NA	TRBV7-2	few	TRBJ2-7	TGTGCCAGCAGCTTATTCGACGAGCAGTACTTC	CASSLFDEQYF
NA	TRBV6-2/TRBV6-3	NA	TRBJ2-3	TGTGCCAGCAGTTACCCTGGGCCAATGACAGATACGCAGTATTTT	CASSYPGPMTDTQYF
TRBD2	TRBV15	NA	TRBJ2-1	TGTGCCACCAGCAGAGATATTGCGGGAGGGCCATTCAATGAGCAGTTCTTC	CATSRDIAGGPFNEQFF
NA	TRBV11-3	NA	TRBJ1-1	TGTGCCAGCGGTGACAGAGTGAACACTGAAGCTTTCTTT	CASGDRVNTEAFF
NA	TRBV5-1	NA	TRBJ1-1	TGCGCCAGCAGCTTGGGGCGGGGCTTAAGTGAAGCTTTCTTT	CASSLGRGLSEAFF
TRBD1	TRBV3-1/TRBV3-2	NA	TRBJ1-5	TGTGCCAGCAGCCGAGGAGGGACAGGGGATCAGCCCCAGCATTTT	CASSRGGTGDQPQHF
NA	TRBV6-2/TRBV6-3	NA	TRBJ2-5	TGTGCCAGCAGTCCAGGGGCGAGGGAGACCCAGTACTTC	CASSPGARETQYF
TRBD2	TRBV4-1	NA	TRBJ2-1	TGCGCCAGCAGCCAAGAGAGCGGGACTTACAATGAGCAGTTCTTC	CASSQESGTYNEQFF
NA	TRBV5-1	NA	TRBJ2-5	TGCGCCAGCAGCGTGGAGCCAAACCAAGAGACCCAGTACTTC	CASSVEPNQETQYF
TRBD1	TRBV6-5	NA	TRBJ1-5	TGTGCCAGCAGTTACTCGGCCGTATCAGGGGGATCGCCCCAGCATTTT	CASSYSAVSGGSPQHF
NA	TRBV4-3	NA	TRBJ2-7	TGCGCCAGCAGCCAAGATATTCCGGGGTTGAGCGAGCAGTACTTC	CASSQDIPGLSEQYF
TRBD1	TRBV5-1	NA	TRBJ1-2	TGCGCCAGCAGCTTGGTTGGACAGGGCCCTAACTATGGCTACACCTTC	CASSLVGQGPNYGYTF
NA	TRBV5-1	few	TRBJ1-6	TGCGCCAGCAGCTCCGGTGTAGCAGGGGCGTTGGATTCACCCCTCCACTTT	CASSSGVAGALDSPLHF
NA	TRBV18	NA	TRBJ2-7	TGTGCCAGCTCACCGAGGAGCTCCTACGAGCAGTACTTC	CASSPRSSYEQYF
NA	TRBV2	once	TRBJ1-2	TGTGCCAGCAGCTTACAGGTCTCCTATGGCTACACCTTC	CASSLQVSYGYTF
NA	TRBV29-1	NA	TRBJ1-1	TGCAGCGTTCGACACATGAACACTGAAGCTTTCTTT	CSVRHMNTEAFF
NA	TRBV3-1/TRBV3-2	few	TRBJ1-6	TGTGCCAGCAGCCAACAGGGAGGGTCCTATAATTCACCCCTCCACTTT	CASSQQGGSYNSPLHF
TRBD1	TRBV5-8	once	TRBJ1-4	TGTGCCAGCAGCTTGGCCACAGGGGTTGAGTTTGAAAAACTGTTTTTT	CASSLATGVEFEKLFF
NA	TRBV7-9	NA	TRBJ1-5	TGTGCCAGCAGTGGGTATCAGGGCAATCAGCCCCAGCATTTT	CASSGYQGNQPQHF
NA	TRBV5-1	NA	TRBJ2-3	TGCGCCAGCAGAGGTCTCAGGGGCACAGATACGCAGTATTTT	CASRGLRGTDTQYF
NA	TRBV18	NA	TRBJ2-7	TGTGCCAGCTCACCACCTCTTACGAGTGAGCAGTACTTC	CASSPPLTSEQYF
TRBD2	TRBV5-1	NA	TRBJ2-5	TGCGCCAGCAGCTTCTCCTTAAGCGGGAGCCGAGAGACCCAGTACTTC	CASSFSLSGSRETQYF
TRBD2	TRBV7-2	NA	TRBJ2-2	TGTGCCAGCACCCGCGGGAGGGCTACGGGGGAGCTGTTTTTT	CASTRGRATGELFF
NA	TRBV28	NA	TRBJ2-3	TGTGCCAGCAGCCCAGGAGGAATTAGCACAGATACGCAGTATTTT	CASSPGGISTDTQYF
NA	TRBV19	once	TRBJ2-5	TGTGCCAGTAGTATGGGGTCCGCGGGGGAGACCCAGTACTTC	CASSMGSAGETQYF
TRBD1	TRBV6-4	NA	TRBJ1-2	TGTGCCAGCAGTGAGGGACAGCCTAACTATGGCTACACCTTC	CASSEGQPNYGYTF
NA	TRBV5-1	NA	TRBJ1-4	TGCGCCAGCAGCTTTACAGGAGAAAATGAAAAACTGTTTTTT	CASSFTGENEKLFF
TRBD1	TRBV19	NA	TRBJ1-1	TGTGCCAGTAGTGAGGGGACAGGGTCTCGACATTTAGCTTTCTTT	CASSEGTGSRHLAFF
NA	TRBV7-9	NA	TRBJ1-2	TGTGCCAGCAGCCGCCCGGGAGGGGGTCATGGCTACACCTTC	CASSRPGGGHGYTF
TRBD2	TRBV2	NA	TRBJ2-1	TGTGCCAGCAGTGGAAGTCTCGGGACTAGCGGGGAGCAGTTCTTC	CASSGSLGTSGEQFF
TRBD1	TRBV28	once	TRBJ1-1	TGTGCCAGCAGTACAGGACAGGGGCTGACTGAAGCTTTCTTT	CASSTGQGLTEAFF
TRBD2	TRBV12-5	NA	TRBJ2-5	TGTGCTAGTGGTTTGGCGGTAAAAAGACTAGCGGGATCACAAGAGACCCAGTACTTC	CASGLAVKRLAGSQETQYF
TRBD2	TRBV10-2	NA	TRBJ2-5	TGCGCCAGCAAGGACCAGCGGGATATAGCCCAGTACTTC	CASKDQRDIAQYF